The clone carrying this T cell receptor (beta chain) was picked up many times. Its target is unknown. Every cDNA TCR molecule received its own unique molecular identifier. From the 5' RACE reads, TCRdb called clonotypes with MiXCR, one entry per CDR3 protein. Among tens of thousands of distinct CDR3 sequences, about 11% were seen once, and the ten largest hold 30% to 40%. This sample stems from a study of spatial heterogeneity in lung cancer. Study-level results: Ubiquitous expanded tumor TCRs were observed in blood more at resection than follow-up.

The time point was: blood at routine non-recurrence follow-up after resection. Unsorted whole RNA of tumor, nontumor lung or frozen PBMC was sequenced. The sample here was PBMCs, taken at follow-up. The clonotype comes from a male donor with early-stage non-small cell lung cancer.

The CDR3 coding sequence is TGCAGTGCTAGAGACCCAATAGGAGGTACGCAGTATTTT. Protein: CSARDPIGGTQYF. The chain employs TRBV20-1 and TRBJ2-3; the D gene is possibly TRBD2 (5 bases). This CDR3 is 13 amino acids long. Germline CDR1 is DFQATT and CDR2 is SNEGSKA (reference sequence). V lost 0 bases, J lost 8 bases, and 12 bases lay in between.